This TCR beta chain is from a study of T cell clonotyping in hematopoietic cell transplantation. Study-wide background: Recipient samples before transplant were obtained post-cytoreduction.

This clone has a single count. Its matching antigen is unknown. The study, taken as a whole, reports: Recipient TCR diversity dropped after transplant; expanded clonotypes rose from day 30 to 180. Graft donor and pretransplant recipient Inverse Simpson Index values predicted broader posttransplant TCR diversity. No sorting was done, leaving CD4 and CD8 contributions mixed.

Time point of the sample: recipient sample about 28 days before transplant, after cytoreduction. Sequenced by immunoSEQ multiplex PCR; TCRdb stores in-frame clones only, minus some. The sample yields tens of thousands of clones, less than 96% seen once. The CDR3 is 16 amino acids. Germline CDR1 and CDR2: MNHEY and SVGAGI. Trimming removed 1 base at V and 4 bases at J, with 13 bases between. Source: peripheral blood mononuclear cells, taken before stem cell transplant. This chain joins TRBV6-5 and TRBJ2-2; D gene ambiguous. The TCR originated in a woman aged 45-60 years with acute myeloid leukemia. Some clones in this sample may be carry-over from other donors' samples. CDR3 bases: TGTGCCAGCAGTTACTGGAGTCCCTCGGGCACCGGGGAGCTGTTTTTT. This translates into CASSYWSPSGTGELFF.